This T cell receptor (beta chain) is from a study of blood T cell repertoires in COVID-19. Whole-study context: The United States, Italy and Spain were the sources of the acute and convalescent COVID-19 samples. T cells, B-cell-depleted T cells, or PBMCs supplied cDNA or gDNA.

The CDR3 contains 13 residues. V shed 7 bases and J shed 2 bases, with 12 bases lying between them. Per the study methods: By means of reference gene primer amplification, nucleated cell counts were estimated. Data came from immunoSEQ multiplex PCR; TCRdb stores just in-frame clones and leaves some out. The D gene and trimming were derived from the DNA, and the V and J assignments and clone size from that table. The sample shows about 320,000 clones, roughly 90% of them seen only once. In Seattle, patients joined the study during active infection and were tracked longitudinally. V is TRBV12-3 or TRBV12-4 and J is TRBJ2-7, with D maybe TRBD1 (5 bases). This clonotype was sampled from a woman aged 25 to 39 with COVID-19, enrolled during active disease. Sample: peripheral blood. CDR3 sequence: CASTQGIPYEQYF. The CDR3 DNA reads TGTGCCAGCACCCAGGGAATTCCCTACGAGCAGTACTTC.